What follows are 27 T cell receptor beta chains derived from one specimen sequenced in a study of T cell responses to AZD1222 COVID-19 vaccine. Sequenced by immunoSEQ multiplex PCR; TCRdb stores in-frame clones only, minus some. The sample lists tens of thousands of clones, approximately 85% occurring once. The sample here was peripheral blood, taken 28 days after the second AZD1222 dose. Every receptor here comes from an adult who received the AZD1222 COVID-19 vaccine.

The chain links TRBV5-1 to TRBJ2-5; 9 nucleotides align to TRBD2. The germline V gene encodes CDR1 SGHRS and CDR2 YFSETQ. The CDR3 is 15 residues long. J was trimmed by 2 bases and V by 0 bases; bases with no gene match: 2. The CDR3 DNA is TGCGCCAGCAGCTTGGAAGCGGGAGGTCAAGAGACCCAGTACTTC. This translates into CASSLEAGGQETQYF.

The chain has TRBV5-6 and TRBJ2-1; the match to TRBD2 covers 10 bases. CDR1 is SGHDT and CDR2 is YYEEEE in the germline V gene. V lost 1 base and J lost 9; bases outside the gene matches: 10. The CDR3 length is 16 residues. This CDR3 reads CASSLFIRTSGPEQFF. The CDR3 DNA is TGTGCCAGCAGCTTGTTTATCAGGACTAGCGGCCCTGAGCAGTTCTTC.

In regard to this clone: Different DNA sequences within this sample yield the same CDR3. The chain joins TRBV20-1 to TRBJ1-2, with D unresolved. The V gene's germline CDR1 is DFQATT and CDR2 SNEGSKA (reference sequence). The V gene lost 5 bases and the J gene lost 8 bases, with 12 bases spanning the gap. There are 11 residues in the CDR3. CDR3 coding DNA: TGCAGTGCTCGTAGAATGTCCGGCTACACCTTC. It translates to CSARRMSGYTF.

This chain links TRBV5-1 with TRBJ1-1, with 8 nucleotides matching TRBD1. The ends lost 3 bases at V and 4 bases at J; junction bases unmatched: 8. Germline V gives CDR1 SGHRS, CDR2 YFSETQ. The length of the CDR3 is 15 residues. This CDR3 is CASSSAGGDGTEAFF. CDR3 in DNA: TGCGCCAGCAGCTCAGCAGGGGGCGACGGCACTGAAGCTTTCTTT.

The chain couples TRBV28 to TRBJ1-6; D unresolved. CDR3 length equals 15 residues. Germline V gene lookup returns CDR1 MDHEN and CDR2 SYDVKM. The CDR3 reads CAITSPSSYNSPLHF. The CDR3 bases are TGTGCTATTACATCGCCCAGCTCCTATAATTCACCCCTCCACTTT.

As DNA, the CDR3 is TGTGCCAGCAGCTCGGGGGCTTACGAGCAGTACTTC. Its protein is CASSSGAYEQYF. V is TRBV7-2 and J is TRBJ2-7; D possibly uses TRBD1 or TRBD2 (6 bases each). From germline, CDR1 is SGHTA and CDR2 FQGNSA. Between the trimmed V and J ends, which lost 4 bases and 4 bases, there was a span of 8 bases. This CDR3 has 12 residues. Using reference TRBV7-2 and TRBJ2-7 for the parts outside the CDR3, the full variable domain is GAGVSQSPSNKVTEKGKDVELRCDPISGHTALYWYRQSLGQGLEFLIYFQGNSAPDKSGLPSDRFSAERTGGSVSTLTIQRTQQEDSAVYLCASSSGAYEQYFGPGTRLTVT.

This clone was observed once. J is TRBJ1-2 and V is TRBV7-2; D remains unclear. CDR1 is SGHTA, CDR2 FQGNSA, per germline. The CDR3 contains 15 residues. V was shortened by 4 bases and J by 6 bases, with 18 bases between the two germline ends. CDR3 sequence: CASSSRAGGEDGYTF. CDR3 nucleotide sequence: TGTGCCAGCAGCTCGAGAGCAGGAGGAGAGGATGGCTACACCTTC. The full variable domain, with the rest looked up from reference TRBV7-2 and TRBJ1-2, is GAGVSQSPSNKVTEKGKDVELRCDPISGHTALYWYRQSLGQGLEFLIYFQGNSAPDKSGLPSDRFSAERTGGSVSTLTIQRTQQEDSAVYLCASSSRAGGEDGYTFGSGTRLTVV.

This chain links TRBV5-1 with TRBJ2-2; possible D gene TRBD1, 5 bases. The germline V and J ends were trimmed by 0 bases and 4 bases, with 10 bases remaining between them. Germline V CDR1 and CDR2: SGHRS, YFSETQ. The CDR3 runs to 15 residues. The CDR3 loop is CASSLDQGITGELFF. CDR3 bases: TGCGCCAGCAGCTTGGACCAGGGAATCACCGGGGAGCTGTTTTTT.

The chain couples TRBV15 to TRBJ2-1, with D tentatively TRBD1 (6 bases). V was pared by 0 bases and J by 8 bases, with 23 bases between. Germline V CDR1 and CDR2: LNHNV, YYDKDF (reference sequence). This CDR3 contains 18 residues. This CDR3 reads CATSRDYTGSDVYDEQFF. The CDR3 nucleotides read TGTGCCACCAGCAGAGATTATACAGGGTCGGACGTTTACGATGAGCAGTTCTTC.

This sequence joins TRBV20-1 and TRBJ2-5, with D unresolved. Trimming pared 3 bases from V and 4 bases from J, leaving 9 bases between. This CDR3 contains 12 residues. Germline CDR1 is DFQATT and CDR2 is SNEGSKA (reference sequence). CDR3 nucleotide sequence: TGCAGTGCTAGTAACGGCGGAGAGACCCAGTACTTC. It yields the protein CSASNGGETQYF.

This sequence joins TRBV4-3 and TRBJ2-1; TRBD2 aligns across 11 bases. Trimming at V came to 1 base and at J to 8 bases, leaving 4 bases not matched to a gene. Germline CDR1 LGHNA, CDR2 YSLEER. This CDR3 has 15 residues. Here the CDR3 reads CASSQGTSGRDEQFF. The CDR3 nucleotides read TGCGCCAGCAGCCAAGGGACTAGCGGGCGGGATGAGCAGTTCTTC.

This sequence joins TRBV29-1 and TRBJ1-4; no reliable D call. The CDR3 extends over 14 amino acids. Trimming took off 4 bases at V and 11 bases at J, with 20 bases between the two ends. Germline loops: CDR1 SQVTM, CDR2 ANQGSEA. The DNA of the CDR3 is TGCAGCGTTGGGATTGGGTCCCCGGTCGGGAAACTGTTTTTT. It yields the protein CSVGIGSPVGKLFF.

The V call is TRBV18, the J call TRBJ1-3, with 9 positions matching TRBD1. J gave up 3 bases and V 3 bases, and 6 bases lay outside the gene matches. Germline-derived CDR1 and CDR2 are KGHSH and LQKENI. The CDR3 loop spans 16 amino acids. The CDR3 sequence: CASSPATGGLGNTIYF. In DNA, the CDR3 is TGTGCCAGCTCACCGGCGACAGGGGGGCTTGGAAACACCATATATTTT. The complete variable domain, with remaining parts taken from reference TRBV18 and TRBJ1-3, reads NAGVMQNPRHLVRRRGQEARLRCSPMKGHSHVYWYRQLPEEGLKFMVYLQKENIIDESGMPKERFSAEFPKEGPSILRIQQVVRGDSAAYFCASSPATGGLGNTIYFGEGSWLTVV.

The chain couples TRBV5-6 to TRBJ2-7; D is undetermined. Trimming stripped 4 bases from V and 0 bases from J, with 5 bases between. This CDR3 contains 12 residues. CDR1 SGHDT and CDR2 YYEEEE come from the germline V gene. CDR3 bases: TGTGCCAGCAGCGCCCGCTCCTACGAGCAGTACGTC. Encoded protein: CASSARSYEQYV.

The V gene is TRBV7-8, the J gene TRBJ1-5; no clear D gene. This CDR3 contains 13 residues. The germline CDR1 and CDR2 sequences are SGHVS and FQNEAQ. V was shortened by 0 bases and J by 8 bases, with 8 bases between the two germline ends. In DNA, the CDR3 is TGTGCCAGCAGCTTAGCTGAGTTTAAGCCCCAGCATTTT. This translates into CASSLAEFKPQHF.

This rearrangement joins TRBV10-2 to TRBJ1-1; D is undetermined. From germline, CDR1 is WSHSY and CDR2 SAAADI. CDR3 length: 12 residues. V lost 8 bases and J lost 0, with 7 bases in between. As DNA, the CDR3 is TGCGCCAGCCGCATGATGAACACTGAAGCTTTCTTT. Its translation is CASRMMNTEAFF.

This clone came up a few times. CDR3 loop: CASSQDIIASGELFF. DNA for the CDR3: TGCGCCAGCAGCCAAGATATAATCGCGTCCGGGGAGCTGTTTTTT. This chain joins TRBV4-3 and TRBJ2-2; D unresolved. The CDR3 consists of 15 residues. Germline CDR1 LGHNA, CDR2 YSLEER. V lost 0 bases to trimming and J lost 6 bases, with 11 bases between them.

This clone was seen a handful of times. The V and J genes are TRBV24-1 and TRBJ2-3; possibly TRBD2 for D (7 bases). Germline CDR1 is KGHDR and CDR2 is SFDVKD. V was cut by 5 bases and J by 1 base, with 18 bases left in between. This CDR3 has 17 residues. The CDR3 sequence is CATSGGGPALRTDTQYF. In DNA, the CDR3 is TGTGCCACCAGTGGGGGGGGGCCTGCCTTACGCACAGATACGCAGTATTTT.

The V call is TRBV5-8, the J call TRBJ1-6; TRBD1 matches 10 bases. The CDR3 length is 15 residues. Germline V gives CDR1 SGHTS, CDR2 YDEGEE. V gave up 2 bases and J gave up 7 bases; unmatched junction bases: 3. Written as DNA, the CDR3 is TGTGCCAGCAGCTTTGAGGACAGGGGGAATTCACCCCTCCACTTT. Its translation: CASSFEDRGNSPLHF.

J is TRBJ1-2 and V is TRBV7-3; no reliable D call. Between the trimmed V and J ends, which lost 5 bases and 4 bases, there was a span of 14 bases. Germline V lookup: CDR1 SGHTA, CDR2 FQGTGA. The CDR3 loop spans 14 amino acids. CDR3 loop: CASSPGGGGYGYTF. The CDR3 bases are TGTGCCAGCAGCCCCGGTGGAGGCGGCTATGGCTACACCTTC.

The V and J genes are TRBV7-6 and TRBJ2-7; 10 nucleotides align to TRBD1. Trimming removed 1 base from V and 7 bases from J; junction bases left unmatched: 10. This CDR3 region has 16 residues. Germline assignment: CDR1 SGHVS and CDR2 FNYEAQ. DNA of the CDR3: TGTGCCAGCAGCTTAGGATTCGGGACAGGGGCGGATGAGCAGTACTTC. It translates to CASSLGFGTGADEQYF.

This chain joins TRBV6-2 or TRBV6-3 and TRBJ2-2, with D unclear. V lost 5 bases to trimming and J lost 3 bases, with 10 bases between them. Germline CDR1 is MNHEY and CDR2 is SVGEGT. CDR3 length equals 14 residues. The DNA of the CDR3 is TGTGCCAGCAGTGTCACTCGGTACACCGGGGAGCTGTTTTTT. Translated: CASSVTRYTGELFF.

The CDR3 here is CASSLDMEGNTIYF. CDR3 DNA: TGTGCCAGCAGCTTAGATATGGAGGGGAACACCATATATTTT. The chain uses TRBV11-3 and TRBJ1-3; possibly TRBD1 for D (5 bases). Trimming cost V 0 bases and J 7 bases, with 10 bases left between them. The CDR3 covers 14 residues. Germline assignment: CDR1 SGHNT and CDR2 YENEEA.

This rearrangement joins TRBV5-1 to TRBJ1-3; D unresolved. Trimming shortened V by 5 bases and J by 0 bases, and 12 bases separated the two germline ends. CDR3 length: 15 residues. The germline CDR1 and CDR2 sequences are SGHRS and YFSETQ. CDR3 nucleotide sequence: TGCGCCAGCAGGGTTGGGAGTTCCTCTGGAAACACCATATATTTT. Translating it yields CASRVGSSSGNTIYF.

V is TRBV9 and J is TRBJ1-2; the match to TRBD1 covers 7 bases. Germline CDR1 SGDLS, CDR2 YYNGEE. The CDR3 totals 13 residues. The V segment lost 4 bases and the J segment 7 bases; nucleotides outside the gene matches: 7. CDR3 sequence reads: CASSPWTGFGYTF. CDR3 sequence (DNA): TGTGCCAGCAGCCCATGGACAGGCTTTGGCTACACCTTC.

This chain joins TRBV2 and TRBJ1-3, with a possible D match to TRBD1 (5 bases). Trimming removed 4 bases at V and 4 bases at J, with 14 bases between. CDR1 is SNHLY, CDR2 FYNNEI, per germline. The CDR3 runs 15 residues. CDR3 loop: CASSAAQAGGNTIYF. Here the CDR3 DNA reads TGTGCCAGCAGTGCGGCACAGGCGGGAGGAAACACCATATATTTT.

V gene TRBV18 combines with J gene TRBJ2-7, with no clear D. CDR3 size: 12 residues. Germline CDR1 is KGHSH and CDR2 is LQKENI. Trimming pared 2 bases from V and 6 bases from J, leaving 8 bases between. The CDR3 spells CASSPDSSEQYV. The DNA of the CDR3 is TGTGCCAGCTCACCAGATAGCTCCGAGCAGTACGTC.